This entry describes one TCR beta chain. The antigen is undetermined. The sample is drawn from a study of OX40 agonist ivuxolimab in advanced cancers. Notes on the study in general: Individuals who were partial responders at 0.1-3.0 mg/kg had clonal expansion that ranked among the lowest. Mean expanded clone counts were higher in CD8+ than CD4+ T cells.

TCRdb keeps only in-frame clones here, not all; method: immunoSEQ multiplex PCR. The table lists about 36,000 clones, approximately 81% of them singletons. V was clipped by 4 bases and J by 4 bases; unmatched bases: 3. Germline V gene lookup returns CDR1 MNHEY and CDR2 SMNVEV (reference sequence). This CDR3 region has 14 residues. The V gene is TRBV27, the J gene TRBJ2-2; 7 positions match TRBD1. The TCR was taken from an adult with an advanced solid tumor such as melanoma, head and neck, liver or kidney cancer. The input for sequencing was CD4+ or CD8+ T cells sorted from blood, taken in a trial of the OX40 agonist ivuxolimab. For the CDR3, the DNA is TGTGCCAGCAGTTCGGCAGGGGGCACCGGGGAGCTGTTTTTT. It specifies CASSSAGGTGELFF.